The following is a T cell receptor (beta chain) sequence with its context. This sample stems from a study of blood T cell repertoires in COVID-19. Study background: Samples taken during acute and convalescent COVID-19 were collected in the United States, Italy and Spain. Sample material is recorded as cDNA or gDNA derived from T cells, B-cell-depleted T cells, or PBMCs.

The trim removed 7 bases at V and 2 bases at J, leaving 7 bases unmatched. CDR1 KGHDR and CDR2 SFDVKD come from the germline V gene. The CDR3 totals 16 residues. How the authors handled the data: Estimated nucleated cell counts came from reference gene primer amplification. Assay: immunoSEQ multiplex PCR; the TCRdb copy retains only in-frame clones and omits some. V, J and clone size are taken as reported in that table, and D and trimming were inferred from the DNA itself. Altogether about 250,000 clones are present, about four fifths being singletons, with the ten largest covering roughly 8.8%. The source is a middle-aged man with active or convalescent COVID-19. The V call is TRBV24-1, the J call TRBJ1-5, with 10 nucleotides matching TRBD1. Specimen: peripheral blood. This CDR3 reads CATSPSGTGGNQPQHF. The CDR3 nucleotides are TGTGCCACCAGCCCCTCCGGGACAGGGGGCAATCAGCCCCAGCATTTT.